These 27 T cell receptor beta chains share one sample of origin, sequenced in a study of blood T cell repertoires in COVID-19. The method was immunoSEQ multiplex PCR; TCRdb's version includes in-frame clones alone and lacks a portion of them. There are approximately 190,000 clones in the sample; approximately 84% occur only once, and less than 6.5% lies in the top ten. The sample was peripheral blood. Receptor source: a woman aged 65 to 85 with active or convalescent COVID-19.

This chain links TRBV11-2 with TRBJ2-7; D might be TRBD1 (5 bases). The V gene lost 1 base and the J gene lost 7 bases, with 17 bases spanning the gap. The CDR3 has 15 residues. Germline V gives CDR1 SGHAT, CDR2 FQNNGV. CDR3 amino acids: CASSLVAQGVTEQYF. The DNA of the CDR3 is TGTGCCAGCAGCTTAGTGGCCCAGGGTGTGACAGAGCAGTACTTC.

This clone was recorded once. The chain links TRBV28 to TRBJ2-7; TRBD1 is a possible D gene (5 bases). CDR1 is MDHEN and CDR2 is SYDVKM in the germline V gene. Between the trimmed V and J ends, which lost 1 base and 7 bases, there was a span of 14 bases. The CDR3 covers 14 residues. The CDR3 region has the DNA TGTGCCAGCAGTTTATTACAGCAAAAGGGGGAGCAGTACTTC. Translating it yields CASSLLQQKGEQYF.

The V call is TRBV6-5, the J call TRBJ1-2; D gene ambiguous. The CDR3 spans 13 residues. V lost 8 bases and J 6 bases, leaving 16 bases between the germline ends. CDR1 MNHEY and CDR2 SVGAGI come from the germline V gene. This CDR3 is CASLGDISDGYTF. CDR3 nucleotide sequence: TGTGCCAGCCTAGGTGATATATCAGATGGCTACACCTTC.

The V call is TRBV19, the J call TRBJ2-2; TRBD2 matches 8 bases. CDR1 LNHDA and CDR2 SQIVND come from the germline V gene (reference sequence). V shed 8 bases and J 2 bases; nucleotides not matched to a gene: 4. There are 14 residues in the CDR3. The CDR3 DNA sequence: TGTGCCAGTCGCGGGACTAGTAACACCGGGGAGCTGTTTTTT. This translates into CASRGTSNTGELFF.

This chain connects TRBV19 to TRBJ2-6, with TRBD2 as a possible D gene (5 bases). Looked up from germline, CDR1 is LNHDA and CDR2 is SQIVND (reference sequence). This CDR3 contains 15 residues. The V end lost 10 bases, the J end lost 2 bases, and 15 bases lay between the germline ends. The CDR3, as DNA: TGTGCCACCCTAAATCCGGGAACTGGGGCCAACGTCCTGACTTTC. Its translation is CATLNPGTGANVLTF.

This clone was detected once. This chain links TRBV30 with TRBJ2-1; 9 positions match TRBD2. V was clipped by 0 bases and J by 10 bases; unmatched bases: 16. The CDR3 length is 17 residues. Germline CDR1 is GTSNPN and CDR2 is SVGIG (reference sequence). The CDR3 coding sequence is TGTGCCTGGAGTGTAGGTCCTAGCGGGGTCCGACAATGGGAGCAGTTCTTC. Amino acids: CAWSVGPSGVRQWEQFF. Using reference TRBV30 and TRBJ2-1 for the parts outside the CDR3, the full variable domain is SQTIHQWPATLVQPVGSPLSLECTVEGTSNPNLYWYRQAAGRGLQLLFYSVGIGQISSEVPQNLSASRPQDRQFILSSKKLLLSDSGFYLCAWSVGPSGVRQWEQFFGPGTRLTVL.

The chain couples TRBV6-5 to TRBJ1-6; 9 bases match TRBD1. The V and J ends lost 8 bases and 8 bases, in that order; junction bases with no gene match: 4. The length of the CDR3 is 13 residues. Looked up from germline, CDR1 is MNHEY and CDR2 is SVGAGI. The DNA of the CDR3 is TGTGCCAGCGGCCGGGACAGGGATTCACCCCTCCACTTT. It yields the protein CASGRDRDSPLHF.

CDR3 DNA sequence: TGTGCCACTCCGGGACTAGGGAACACAGATACGCAGTATTTT. Its translation: CATPGLGNTDTQYF. The rearrangement uses TRBV18 and TRBJ2-3; TRBD2 agrees at 8 bases. The CDR3 length is 14 residues. V was pared by 10 bases and J by 2 bases, with 8 bases of the junction left unmatched. Germline values: CDR1 KGHSH, CDR2 LQKENI. Looking up the rest from reference TRBV18 and TRBJ2-3 gives the full variable domain: NAGVMQNPRHLVRRRGQEARLRCSPMKGHSHVYWYRQLPEEGLKFMVYLQKENIIDESGMPKERFSAEFPKEGPSILRIQQVVRGDSAAYFCATPGLGNTDTQYFGPGTRLTVL.

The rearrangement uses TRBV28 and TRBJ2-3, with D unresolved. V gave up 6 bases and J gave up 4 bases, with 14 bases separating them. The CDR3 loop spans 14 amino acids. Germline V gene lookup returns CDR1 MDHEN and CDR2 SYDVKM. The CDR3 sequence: CASSLILRADTQYF. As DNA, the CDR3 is TGTGCCAGCAGCTTAATCCTACGGGCAGATACGCAGTATTTT.

CDR3 coding DNA: TGTGCCAGCAGCTTAGAGGACAGGTGGGGAGATACGCAGTATTTT. This gives the protein CASSLEDRWGDTQYF. V is TRBV7-2 and J is TRBJ2-3; 7 bases are a match to TRBD1. Germline lookup yields CDR1 SGHTA and CDR2 FQGNSA. CDR3 length equals 15 residues. V lost 1 base, J lost 5 bases, and 6 bases stayed unmatched.

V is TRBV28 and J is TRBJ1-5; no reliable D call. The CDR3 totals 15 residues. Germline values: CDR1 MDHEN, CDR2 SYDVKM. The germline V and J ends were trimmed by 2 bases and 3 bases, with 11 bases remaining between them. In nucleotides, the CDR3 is TGTGCCAGCAGTTTAGAACAGTCCTTCAATCAGCCCCAGCATTTT. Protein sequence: CASSLEQSFNQPQHF.

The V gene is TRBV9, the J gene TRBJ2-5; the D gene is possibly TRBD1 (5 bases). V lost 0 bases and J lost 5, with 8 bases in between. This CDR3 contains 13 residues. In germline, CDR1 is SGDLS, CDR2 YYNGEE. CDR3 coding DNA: TGTGCCAGCAGCGTAGGACAGAGGGAGACCCAGTACTTC. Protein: CASSVGQRETQYF.

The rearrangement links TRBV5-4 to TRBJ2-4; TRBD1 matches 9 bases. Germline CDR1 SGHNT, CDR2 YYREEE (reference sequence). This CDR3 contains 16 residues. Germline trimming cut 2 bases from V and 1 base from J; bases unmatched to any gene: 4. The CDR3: CASSFTGGRAKNIQYF. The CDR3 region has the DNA TGTGCCAGCAGCTTCACAGGGGGCAGGGCCAAAAACATTCAGTACTTC. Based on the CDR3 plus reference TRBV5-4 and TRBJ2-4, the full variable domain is ETGVTQSPTHLIKTRGQQVTLRCSSQSGHNTVSWYQQALGQGPQFIFQYYREEENGRGNFPPRFSGLQFPNYSSELNVNALELDDSALYLCASSFTGGRAKNIQYFGAGTRLSVL.

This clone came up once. This CDR3 reads CASSLSGQVIPWGYTF. CDR3 bases: TGCGCCAGCAGCTTATCTGGACAGGTCATTCCGTGGGGCTACACCTTC. The chain recombines TRBV5-1 with TRBJ1-2; TRBD1 matches 7 bases. This CDR3 region has 16 residues. Trimming removed 2 bases from V and 8 bases from J; junction bases left unmatched: 15. Germline V gives CDR1 SGHRS, CDR2 YFSETQ.

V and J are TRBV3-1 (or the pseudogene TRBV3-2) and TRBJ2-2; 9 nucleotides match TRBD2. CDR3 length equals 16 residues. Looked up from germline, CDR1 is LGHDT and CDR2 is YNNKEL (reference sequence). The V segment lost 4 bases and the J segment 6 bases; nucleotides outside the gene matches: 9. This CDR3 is CASSLLAGILSGELFF. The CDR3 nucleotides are TGTGCCAGCAGCCTGCTAGCGGGAATTCTATCCGGGGAGCTGTTTTTT.

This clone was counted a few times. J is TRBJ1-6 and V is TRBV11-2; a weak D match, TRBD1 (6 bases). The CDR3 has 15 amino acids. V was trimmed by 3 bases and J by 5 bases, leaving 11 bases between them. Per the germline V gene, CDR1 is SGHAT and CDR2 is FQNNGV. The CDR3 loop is CASSFSGADNSPLHF. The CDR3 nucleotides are TGTGCCAGCAGCTTCTCAGGGGCTGATAATTCACCCCTCCACTTT.

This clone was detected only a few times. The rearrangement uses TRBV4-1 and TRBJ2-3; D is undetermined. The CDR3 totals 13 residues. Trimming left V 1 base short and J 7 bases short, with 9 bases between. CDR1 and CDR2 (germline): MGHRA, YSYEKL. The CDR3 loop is CASSQGVGYTQYF. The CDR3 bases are TGCGCCAGCAGCCAAGGGGTCGGGTATACGCAGTATTTT.

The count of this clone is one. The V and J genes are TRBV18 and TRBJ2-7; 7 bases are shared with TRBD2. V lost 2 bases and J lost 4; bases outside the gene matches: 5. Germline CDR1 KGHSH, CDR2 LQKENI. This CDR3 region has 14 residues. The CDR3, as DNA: TGTGCCAGCTCACCAGCGGGGGTTCGGTACGAGCAGTACTTC. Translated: CASSPAGVRYEQYF. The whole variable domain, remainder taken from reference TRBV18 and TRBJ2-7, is NAGVMQNPRHLVRRRGQEARLRCSPMKGHSHVYWYRQLPEEGLKFMVYLQKENIIDESGMPKERFSAEFPKEGPSILRIQQVVRGDSAAYFCASSPAGVRYEQYFGPGTRLTVT.

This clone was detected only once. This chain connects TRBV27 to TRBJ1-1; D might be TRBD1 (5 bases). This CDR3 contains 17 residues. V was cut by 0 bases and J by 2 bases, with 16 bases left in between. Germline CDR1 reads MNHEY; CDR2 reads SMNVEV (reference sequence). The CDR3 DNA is TGTGCCAGCAGTTTATCTGGTCCCGACAGCTATAACACTGAAGCTTTCTTT. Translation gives CASSLSGPDSYNTEAFF.

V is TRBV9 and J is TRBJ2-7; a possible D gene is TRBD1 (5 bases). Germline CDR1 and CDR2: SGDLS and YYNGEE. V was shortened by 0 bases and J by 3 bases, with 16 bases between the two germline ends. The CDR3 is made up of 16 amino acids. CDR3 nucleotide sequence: TGTGCCAGCAGCGTAGACGAGTTGACAGCCATCTACGAGCAGTACTTC. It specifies CASSVDELTAIYEQYF.

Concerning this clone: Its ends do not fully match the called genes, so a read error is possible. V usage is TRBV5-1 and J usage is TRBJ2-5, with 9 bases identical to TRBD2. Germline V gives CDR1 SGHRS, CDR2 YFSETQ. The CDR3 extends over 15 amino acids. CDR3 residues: CASSLGTSSQETQYF. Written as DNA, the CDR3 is TGCGCCAGCAGTTTGGGGACTAGCAGCCAAGAGACCCAGTACTTC.

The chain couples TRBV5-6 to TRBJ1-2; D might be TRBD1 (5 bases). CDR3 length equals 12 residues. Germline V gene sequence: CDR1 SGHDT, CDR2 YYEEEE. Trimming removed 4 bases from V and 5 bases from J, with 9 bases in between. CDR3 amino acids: CASSRGQYGYTF. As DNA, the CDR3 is TGTGCCAGCAGCCGTGGACAATATGGCTACACCTTC.

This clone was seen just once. The CDR3 loop reads CASSRLAGGANEQFF. CDR3 sequence (DNA): TGCGCCAGCAGCCGACTAGCGGGAGGGGCAAATGAGCAGTTCTTC. V is TRBV5-1 and J is TRBJ2-1, with 14 bases fitting TRBD2. CDR3 length: 15 residues. J was trimmed by 7 bases and V by 4 bases; bases with no gene match: 4. Germline values: CDR1 SGHRS, CDR2 YFSETQ. Based on the CDR3 plus reference TRBV5-1 and TRBJ2-1, the full variable domain is KAGVTQTPRYLIKTRGQQVTLSCSPISGHRSVSWYQQTPGQGLQFLFEYFSETQRNKGNFPGRFSGRQFSNSRSEMNVSTLELGDSALYLCASSRLAGGANEQFFGPGTRLTVL.

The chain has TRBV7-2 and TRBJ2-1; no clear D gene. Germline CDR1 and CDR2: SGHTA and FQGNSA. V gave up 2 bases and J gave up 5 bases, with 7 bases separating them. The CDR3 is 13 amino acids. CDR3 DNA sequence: TGTGCCAGCAGCTTAACAGTCAACAATGAGCAGTTCTTC. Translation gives CASSLTVNNEQFF.

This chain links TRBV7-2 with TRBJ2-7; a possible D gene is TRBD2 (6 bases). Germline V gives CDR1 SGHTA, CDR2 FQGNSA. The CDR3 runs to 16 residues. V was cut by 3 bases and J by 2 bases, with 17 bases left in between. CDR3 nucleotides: TGTGCCAGCAGCTTCCGAGCTAGCGAGAGGGCCTACGAGCAGTACTTC. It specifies CASSFRASERAYEQYF.

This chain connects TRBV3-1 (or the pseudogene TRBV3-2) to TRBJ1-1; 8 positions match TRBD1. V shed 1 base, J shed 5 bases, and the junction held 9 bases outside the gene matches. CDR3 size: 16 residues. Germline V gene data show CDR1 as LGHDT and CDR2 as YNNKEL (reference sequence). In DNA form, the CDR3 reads TGTGCCAGCAGCCAAGGTGGAGGACAGGGAGGTACTGAAGCTTTCTTT. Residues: CASSQGGGQGGTEAFF.

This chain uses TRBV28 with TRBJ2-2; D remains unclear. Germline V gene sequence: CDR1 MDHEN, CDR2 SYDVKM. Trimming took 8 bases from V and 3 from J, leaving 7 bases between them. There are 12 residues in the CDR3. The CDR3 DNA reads TGTGCCAGCTGCGGTTACACCGGGGAGCTGTTTTTT. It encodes CASCGYTGELFF.